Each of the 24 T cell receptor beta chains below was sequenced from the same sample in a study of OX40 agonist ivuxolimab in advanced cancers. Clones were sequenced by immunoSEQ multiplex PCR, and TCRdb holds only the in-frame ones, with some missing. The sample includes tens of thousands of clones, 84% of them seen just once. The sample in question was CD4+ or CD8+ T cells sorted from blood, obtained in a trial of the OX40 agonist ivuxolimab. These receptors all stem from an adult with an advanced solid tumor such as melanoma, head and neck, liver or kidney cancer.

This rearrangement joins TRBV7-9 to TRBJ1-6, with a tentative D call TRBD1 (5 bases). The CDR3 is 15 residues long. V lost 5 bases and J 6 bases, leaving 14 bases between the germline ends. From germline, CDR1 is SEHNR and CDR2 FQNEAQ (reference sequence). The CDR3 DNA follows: TGTGCCAGCAGCCCGAACGGGACGGTTAATTCACCCCTCCACTTT. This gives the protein CASSPNGTVNSPLHF. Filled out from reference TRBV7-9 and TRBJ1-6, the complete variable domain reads DTGVSQNPRHKITKRGQNVTFRCDPISEHNRLYWYRQTLGQGPEFLTYFQNEAQLEKSRLLSDRFSAERPKGSFSTLEIQRTEQGDSAMYLCASSPNGTVNSPLHFGNGTRLTVT.

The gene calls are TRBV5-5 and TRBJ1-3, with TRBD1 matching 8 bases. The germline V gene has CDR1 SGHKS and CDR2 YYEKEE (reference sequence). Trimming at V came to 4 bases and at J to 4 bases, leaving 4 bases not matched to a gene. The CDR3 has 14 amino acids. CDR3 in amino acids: CASSTTGAGNTIYF. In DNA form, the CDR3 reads TGTGCCAGCAGCACGACAGGGGCCGGAAACACCATATATTTT.

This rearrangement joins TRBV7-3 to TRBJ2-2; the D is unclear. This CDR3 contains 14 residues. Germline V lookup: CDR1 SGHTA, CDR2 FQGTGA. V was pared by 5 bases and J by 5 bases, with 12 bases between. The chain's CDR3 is CASSRDGITGELFF. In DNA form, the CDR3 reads TGTGCCAGCAGCAGGGATGGGATAACCGGGGAGCTGTTTTTT.

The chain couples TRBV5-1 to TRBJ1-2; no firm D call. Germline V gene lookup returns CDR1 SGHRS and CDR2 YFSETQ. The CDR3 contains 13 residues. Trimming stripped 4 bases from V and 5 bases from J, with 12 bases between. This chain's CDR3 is CASSQDLMYGYTF. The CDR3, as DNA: TGCGCCAGCAGCCAGGACCTTATGTATGGCTACACCTTC.

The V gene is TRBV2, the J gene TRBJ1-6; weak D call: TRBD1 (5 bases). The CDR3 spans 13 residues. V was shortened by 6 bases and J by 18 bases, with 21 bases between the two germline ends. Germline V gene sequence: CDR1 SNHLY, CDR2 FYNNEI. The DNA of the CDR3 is TGTGCCAGCAGGCGGGCGCAGGGTGATTTATACCACTTT. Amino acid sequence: CASRRAQGDLYHF.

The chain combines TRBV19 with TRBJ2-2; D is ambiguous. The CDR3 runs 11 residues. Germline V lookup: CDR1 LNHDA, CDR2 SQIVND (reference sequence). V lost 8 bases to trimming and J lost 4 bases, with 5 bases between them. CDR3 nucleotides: TGTGCCAGTTACTCCACCGGGGAGCTGTTTTTT. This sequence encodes CASYSTGELFF.

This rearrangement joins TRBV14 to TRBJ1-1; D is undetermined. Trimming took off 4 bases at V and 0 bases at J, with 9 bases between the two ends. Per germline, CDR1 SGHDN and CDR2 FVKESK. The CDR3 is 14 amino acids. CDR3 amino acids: CASSRPVLNTEAFF. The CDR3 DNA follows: TGTGCCAGCAGCCGCCCGGTCCTGAACACTGAAGCTTTCTTT. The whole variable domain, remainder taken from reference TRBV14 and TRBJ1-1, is EAGVTQFPSHSVIEKGQTVTLRCDPISGHDNLYWYRRVMGKEIKFLLHFVKESKQDESGMPNNRFLAERTGGTYSTLKVQPAELEDSGVYFCASSRPVLNTEAFFGQGTRLTVV.

DNA for the CDR3: TGTGCCAGCAGCTTAGAATTCGGCAGGGCGAACACTGAAGCTTTCTTT. The encoded protein is CASSLEFGRANTEAFF. J is TRBJ1-1 and V is TRBV11-2, with D perhaps matching TRBD1 (5 bases). Germline V gene data show CDR1 as SGHAT and CDR2 as FQNNGV. The V end was cut by 0 bases, the J end by 1 base, with 12 bases between. CDR3 length: 16 residues. The variable domain in full, with the rest retrieved from reference TRBV11-2 and TRBJ1-1, is EAGVAQSPRYKIIEKRQSVAFWCNPISGHATLYWYQQILGQGPKLLIQFQNNGVVDDSQLPKDRFSAERLKGVDSTLKIQPAKLEDSAVYLCASSLEFGRANTEAFFGQGTRLTVV.

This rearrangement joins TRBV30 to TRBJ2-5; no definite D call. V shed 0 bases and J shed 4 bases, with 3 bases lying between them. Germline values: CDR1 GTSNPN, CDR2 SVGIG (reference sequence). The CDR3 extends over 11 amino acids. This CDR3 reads CAWSVRETQYF. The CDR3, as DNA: TGTGCCTGGAGTGTACGAGAGACCCAGTACTTC. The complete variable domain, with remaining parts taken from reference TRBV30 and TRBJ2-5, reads SQTIHQWPATLVQPVGSPLSLECTVEGTSNPNLYWYRQAAGRGLQLLFYSVGIGQISSEVPQNLSASRPQDRQFILSSKKLLLSDSGFYLCAWSVRETQYFGPGTRLLVL.

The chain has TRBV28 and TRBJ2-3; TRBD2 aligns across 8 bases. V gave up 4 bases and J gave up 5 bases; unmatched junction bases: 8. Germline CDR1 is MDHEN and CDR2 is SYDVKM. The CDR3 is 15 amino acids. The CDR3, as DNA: TGTGCCAGCAGTTCGGGGGGGCCGAGGGGAGATACGCAGTATTTT. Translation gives CASSSGGPRGDTQYF.

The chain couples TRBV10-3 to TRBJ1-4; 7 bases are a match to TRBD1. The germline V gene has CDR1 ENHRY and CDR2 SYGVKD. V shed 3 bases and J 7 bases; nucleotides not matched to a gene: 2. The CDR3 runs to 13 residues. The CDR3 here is CAISEGTAEKLFF. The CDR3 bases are TGTGCCATCAGTGAAGGGACAGCTGAAAAACTGTTTTTT.

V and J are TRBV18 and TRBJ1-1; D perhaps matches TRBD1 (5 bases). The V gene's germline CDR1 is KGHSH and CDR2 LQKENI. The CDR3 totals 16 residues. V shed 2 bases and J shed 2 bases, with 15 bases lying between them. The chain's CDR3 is CASSPGAGSRNTEAFF. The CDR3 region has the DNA TGTGCCAGCTCACCAGGGGCGGGCAGCCGCAACACTGAAGCTTTCTTT.

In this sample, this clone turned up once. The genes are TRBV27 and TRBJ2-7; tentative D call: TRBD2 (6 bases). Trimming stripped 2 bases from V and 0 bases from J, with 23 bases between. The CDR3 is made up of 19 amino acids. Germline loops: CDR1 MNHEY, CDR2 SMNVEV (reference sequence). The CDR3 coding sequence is TGTGCCAGCAGTTTACGCTCCGGTAGCGGTTTGGGTAGCTCCTACGAGCAGTACTTC. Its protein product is CASSLRSGSGLGSSYEQYF.

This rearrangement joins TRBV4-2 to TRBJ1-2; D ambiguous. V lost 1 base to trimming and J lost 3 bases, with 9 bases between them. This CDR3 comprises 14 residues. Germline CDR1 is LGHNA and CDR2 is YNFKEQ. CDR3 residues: CASSQVQRDYGYTF. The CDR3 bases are TGTGCCAGCAGCCAAGTTCAAAGGGACTATGGCTACACCTTC.

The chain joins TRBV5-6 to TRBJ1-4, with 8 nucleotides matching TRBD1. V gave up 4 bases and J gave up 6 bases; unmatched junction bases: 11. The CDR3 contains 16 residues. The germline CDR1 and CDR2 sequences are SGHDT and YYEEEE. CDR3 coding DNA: TGTGCCAGCAGCGGCGGGACGAGACAGGGGTATGAAAAACTGTTTTTT. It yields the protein CASSGGTRQGYEKLFF.

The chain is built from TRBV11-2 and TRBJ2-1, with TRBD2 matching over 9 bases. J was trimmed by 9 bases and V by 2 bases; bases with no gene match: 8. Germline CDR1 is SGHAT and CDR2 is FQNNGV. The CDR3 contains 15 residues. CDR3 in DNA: TGTGCCAGCAGCTTAAGCCCTAGCGGGGCAAGTGAGCAGTTCTTC. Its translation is CASSLSPSGASEQFF. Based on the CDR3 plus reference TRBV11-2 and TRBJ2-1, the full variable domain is EAGVAQSPRYKIIEKRQSVAFWCNPISGHATLYWYQQILGQGPKLLIQFQNNGVVDDSQLPKDRFSAERLKGVDSTLKIQPAKLEDSAVYLCASSLSPSGASEQFFGPGTRLTVL.

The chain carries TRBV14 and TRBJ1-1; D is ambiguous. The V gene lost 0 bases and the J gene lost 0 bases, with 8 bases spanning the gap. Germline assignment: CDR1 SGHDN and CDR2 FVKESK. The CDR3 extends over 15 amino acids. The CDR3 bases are TGTGCCAGCAGCCAAGAGGGTACTATGAACACTGAAGCTTTCTTT. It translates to CASSQEGTMNTEAFF.

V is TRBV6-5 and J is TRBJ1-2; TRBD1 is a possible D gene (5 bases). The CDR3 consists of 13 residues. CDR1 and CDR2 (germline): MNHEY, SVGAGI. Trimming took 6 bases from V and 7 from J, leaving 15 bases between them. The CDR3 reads CASSAFGGGGYTF. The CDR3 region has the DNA TGTGCCAGCAGCGCCTTCGGGGGGGGTGGCTACACCTTC.

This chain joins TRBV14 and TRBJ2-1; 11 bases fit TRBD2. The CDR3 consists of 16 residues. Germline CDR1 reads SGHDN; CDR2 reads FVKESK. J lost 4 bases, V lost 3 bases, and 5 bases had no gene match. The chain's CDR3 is CASSHVLAGAYNEQFF. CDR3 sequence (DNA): TGTGCCAGCAGCCATGTACTAGCGGGGGCATACAATGAGCAGTTCTTC.

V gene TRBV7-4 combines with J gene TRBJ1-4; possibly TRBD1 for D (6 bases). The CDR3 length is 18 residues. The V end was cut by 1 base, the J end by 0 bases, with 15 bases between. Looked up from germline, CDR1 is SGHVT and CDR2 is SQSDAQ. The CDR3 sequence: CASSLEAGQLPTNEKLFF. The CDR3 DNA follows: TGTGCCAGCAGCTTAGAGGCGGGACAACTCCCAACTAATGAAAAACTGTTTTTT.

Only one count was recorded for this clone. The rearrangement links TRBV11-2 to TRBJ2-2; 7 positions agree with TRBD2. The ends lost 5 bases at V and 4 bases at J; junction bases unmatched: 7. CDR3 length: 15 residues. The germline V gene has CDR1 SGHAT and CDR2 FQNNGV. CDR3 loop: CASSRGGEPTGELFF. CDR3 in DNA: TGTGCCAGCAGCAGGGGAGGGGAGCCCACCGGGGAGCTGTTTTTT.

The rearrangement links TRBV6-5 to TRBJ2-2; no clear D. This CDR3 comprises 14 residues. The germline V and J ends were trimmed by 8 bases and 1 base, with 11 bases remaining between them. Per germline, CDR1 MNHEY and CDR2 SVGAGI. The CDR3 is CASLSRENTGELFF. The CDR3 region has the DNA TGTGCCAGCCTGAGCAGAGAGAACACCGGGGAGCTGTTTTTT.

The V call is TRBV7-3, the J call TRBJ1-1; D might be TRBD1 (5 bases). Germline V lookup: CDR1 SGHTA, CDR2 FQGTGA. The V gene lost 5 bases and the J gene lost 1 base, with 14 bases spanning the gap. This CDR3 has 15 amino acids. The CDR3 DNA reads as TGTGCCAGCAGCCCTACGGGACTCCGGAACACTGAAGCTTTCTTT. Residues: CASSPTGLRNTEAFF.

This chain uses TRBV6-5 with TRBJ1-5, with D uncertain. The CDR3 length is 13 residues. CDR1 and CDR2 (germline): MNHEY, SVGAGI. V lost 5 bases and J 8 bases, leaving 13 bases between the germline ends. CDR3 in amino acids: CASSPGPPKPQHF. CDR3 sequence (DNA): TGTGCCAGCAGTCCCGGGCCCCCGAAGCCCCAGCATTTT.